This entry features one TCR beta chain sequence. Its antigen remains unknown. The entry originates in a study of response to subunit inactivated influenza vaccine. Whole-study results and caveats: A suggestion made by the authors is that each seasonal influenza vaccination recruits few new T cells.

Each CDR3 protein gets one entry after TCRdb re-called the RT-PCR reads with MiXCR. The data contain 550,000 to 800,000 distinct CDR3 sequences, over 11% of them singletons. CDR3 length: 13 amino acids. In germline, CDR1 is DFQATT, CDR2 SNEGSKA (reference sequence). V was trimmed by 8 bases and J by 0 bases, leaving 12 bases between them. The source material was PBMCs from blood, sampled 14 days before vaccination. V and J are TRBV20-1 and TRBJ2-3; D may match TRBD1 or TRBD2 (5 bases each). This TCR was sampled from a man aged 45-60 years who received an inactivated influenza vaccine. This CDR3 is CSPGTRSTDTQYF. The CDR3 bases are TGCAGTCCCGGGACCCGTAGCACAGATACGCAGTATTTT.